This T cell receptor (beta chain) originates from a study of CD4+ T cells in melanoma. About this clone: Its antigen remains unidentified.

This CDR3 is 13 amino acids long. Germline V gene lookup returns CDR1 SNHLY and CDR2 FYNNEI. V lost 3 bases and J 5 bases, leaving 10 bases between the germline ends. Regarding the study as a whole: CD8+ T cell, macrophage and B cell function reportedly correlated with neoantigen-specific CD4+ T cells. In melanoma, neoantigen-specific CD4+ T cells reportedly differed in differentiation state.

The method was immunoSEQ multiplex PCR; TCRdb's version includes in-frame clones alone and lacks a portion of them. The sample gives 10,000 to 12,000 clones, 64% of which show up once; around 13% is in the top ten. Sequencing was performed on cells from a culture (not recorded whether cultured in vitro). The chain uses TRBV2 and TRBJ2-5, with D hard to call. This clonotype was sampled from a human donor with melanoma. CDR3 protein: CASSEEGRETQYF. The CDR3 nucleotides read TGTGCCAGCAGTGAGGAAGGACGCGAGACCCAGTACTTC.